This entry features one TCR beta chain sequence. The data derive from a study of T-cell reconstitution after alpha-beta-depleted transplantation in children. The CDR3 is made up of 15 amino acids. V was clipped by 2 bases and J by 2 bases, with 12 bases between them. Per the germline V gene, CDR1 is MGHDK and CDR2 is SYGVNS. Unique molecular identifiers were used to barcode this TCRbeta library. TCRdb reprocessed the PCR reads via MiXCR and lists one record per CDR3 protein. The sample records nearly 550,000 distinct CDR3 sequences, approximately 20% being singletons. The TCR sequence derives from a human donor who donated a stem cell graft to a child with acute lymphoblastic leukemia. The rearrangement links TRBV25-1 to TRBJ1-2; weak D call: TRBD1 (5 bases). The sample here was PBMCs from the stem cell graft donor, taken from the stem cell graft. The CDR3: CASSEIRDGNYGYTF. CDR3 nucleotide sequence: TGTGCCAGCAGTGAAATAAGGGACGGCAACTATGGCTACACCTTC.